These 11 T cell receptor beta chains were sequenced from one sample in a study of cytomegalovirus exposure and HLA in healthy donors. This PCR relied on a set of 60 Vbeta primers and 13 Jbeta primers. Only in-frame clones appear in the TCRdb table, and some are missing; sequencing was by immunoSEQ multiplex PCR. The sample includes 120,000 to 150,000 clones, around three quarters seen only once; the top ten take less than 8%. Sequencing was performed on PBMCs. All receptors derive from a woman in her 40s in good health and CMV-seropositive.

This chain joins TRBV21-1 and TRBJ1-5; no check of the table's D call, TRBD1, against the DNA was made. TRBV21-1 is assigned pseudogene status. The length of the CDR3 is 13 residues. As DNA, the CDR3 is TGTGCCAGCAGCAAAGACAGTAATCAGCCCCAGCATTTT. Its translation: CASSKDSNQPQHF.

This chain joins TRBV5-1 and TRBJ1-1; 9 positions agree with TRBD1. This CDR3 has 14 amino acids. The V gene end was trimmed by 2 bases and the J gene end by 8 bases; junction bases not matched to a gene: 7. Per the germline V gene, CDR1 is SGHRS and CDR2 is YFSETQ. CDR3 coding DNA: TGCGCCAGCAGCTTCCGACAGGGGGTGGGAGAAGCTTTCTTT. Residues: CASSFRQGVGEAFF.

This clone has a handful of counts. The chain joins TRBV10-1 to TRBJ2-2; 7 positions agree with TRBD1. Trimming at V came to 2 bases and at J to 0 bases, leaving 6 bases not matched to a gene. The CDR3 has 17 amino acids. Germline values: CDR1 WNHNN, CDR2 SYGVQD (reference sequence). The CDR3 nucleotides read TGCGCCAGCAGTGAGAATAGGGGACAGACGAACACCGGGGAGCTGTTTTTT. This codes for CASSENRGQTNTGELFF.

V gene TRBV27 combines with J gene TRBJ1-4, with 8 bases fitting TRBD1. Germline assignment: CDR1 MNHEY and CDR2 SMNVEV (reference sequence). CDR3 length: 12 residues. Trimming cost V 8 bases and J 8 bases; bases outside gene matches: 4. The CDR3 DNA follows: TGTGCCAGCGGGGACAGGAGAGAAAAACTGTTTTTT. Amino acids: CASGDRREKLFF.

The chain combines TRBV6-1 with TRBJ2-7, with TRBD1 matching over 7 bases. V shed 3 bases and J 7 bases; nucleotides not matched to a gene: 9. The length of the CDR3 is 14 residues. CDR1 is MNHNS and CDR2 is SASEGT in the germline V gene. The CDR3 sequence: CASSDRDRVREQYF. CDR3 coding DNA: TGTGCCAGCAGTGACAGAGACAGGGTGCGTGAGCAGTACTTC.

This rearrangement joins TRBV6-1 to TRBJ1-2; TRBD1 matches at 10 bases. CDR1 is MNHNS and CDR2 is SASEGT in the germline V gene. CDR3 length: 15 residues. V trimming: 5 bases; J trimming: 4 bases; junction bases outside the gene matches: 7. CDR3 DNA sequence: TGTGCCAGCAGTTCCCTCGGACAGGGGGGCTATGGCTACACCTTC. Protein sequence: CASSSLGQGGYGYTF.

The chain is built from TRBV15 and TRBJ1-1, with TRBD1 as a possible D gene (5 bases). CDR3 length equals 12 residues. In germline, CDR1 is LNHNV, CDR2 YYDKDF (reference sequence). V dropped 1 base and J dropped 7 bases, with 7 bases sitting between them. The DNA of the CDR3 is TGTGCCACCAGCAGAGCGGGACTTGAAGCTTTCTTT. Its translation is CATSRAGLEAFF.

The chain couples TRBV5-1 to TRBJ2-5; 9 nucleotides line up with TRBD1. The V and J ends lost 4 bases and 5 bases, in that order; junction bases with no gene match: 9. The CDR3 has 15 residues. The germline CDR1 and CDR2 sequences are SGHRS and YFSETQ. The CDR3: CASSQLTGGGETQYF. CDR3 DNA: TGCGCCAGCAGCCAACTAACAGGGGGCGGTGAGACCCAGTACTTC. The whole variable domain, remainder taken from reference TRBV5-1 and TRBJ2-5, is KAGVTQTPRYLIKTRGQQVTLSCSPISGHRSVSWYQQTPGQGLQFLFEYFSETQRNKGNFPGRFSGRQFSNSRSEMNVSTLELGDSALYLCASSQLTGGGETQYFGPGTRLLVL.

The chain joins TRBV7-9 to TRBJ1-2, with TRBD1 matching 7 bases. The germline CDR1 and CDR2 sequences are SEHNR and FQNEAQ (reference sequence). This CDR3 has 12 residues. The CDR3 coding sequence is TGTTCCGGGGCGACAGGGCCCTATGGCTACACCTTC. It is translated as CSGATGPYGYTF.

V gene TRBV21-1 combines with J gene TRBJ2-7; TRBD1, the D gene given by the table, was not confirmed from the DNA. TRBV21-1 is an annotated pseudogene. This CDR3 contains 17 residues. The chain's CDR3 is CASSKDLDRGRSVEQYF. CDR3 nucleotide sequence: TGTGCCAGCAGCAAAGACTTGGACAGGGGGAGGTCGGTCGAGCAGTACTTC.

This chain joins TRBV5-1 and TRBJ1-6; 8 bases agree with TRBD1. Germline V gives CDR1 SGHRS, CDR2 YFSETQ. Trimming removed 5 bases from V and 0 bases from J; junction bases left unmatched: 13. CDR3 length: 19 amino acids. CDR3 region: CASRPEVRGQSSYNSPLHF. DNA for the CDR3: TGCGCCAGCAGGCCCGAGGTCAGGGGGCAGAGCTCCTATAATTCACCCCTCCACTTT.